This T cell receptor (beta chain) is from a study of cytomegalovirus exposure and HLA in healthy donors. This CDR3 is built from 18 residues. Germline V gene sequence: CDR1 SGHAT, CDR2 FQNNGV. V lost 1 base and J lost 2; bases outside the gene matches: 10. Primers included in the PCR were 60 Vbeta and 13 Jbeta primers. This table comes from immunoSEQ multiplex PCR, and its TCRdb copy is limited to in-frame clones, with some not included. This table holds around 130,000 clones, 70% to 85% found once. This clone was seen a handful of times. This rearrangement joins TRBV11-2 to TRBJ2-2; 7 bases are a match to TRBD2. The specimen sequenced was PBMCs. The sequence was collected from a woman aged 18-30 years in good health and CMV-seropositive. As DNA, the CDR3 is TGTGCCAGCAGCTTAGGCGCCTGGCGGGGGAGAAACACCGGGGAGCTGTTTTTT. It yields the protein CASSLGAWRGRNTGELFF.